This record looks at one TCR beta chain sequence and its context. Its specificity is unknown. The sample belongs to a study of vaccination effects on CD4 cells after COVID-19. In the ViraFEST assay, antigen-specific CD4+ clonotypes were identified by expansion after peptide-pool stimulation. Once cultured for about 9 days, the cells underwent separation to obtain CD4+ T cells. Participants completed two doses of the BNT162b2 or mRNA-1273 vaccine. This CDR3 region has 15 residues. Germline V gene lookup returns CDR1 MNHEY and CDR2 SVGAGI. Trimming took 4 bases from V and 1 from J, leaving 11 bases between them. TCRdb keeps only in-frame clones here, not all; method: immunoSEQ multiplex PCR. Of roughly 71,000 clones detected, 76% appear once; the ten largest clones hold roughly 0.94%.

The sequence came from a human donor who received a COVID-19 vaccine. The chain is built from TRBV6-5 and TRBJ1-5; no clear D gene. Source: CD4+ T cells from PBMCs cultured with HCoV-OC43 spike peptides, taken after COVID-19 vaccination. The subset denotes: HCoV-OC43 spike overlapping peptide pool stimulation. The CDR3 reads CASSSEGESNQPQHF. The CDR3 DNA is TGTGCCAGCAGTTCCGAGGGTGAGAGCAATCAGCCCCAGCATTTT.